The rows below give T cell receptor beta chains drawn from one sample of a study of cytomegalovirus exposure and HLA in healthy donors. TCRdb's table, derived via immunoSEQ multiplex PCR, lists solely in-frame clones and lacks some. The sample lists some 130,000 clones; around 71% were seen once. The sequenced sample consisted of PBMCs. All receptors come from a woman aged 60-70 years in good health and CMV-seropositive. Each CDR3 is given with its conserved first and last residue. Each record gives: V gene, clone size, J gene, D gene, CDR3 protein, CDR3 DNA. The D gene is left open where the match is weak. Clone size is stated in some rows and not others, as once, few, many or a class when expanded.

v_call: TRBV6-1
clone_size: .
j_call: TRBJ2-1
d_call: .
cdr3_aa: CASSASAPGDSAYNEQFF
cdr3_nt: TGTGCCAGCAGTGCTTCTGCCCCTGGGGATAGCGCCTACAATGAGCAGTTCTTC

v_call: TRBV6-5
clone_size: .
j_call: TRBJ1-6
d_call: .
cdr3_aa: CAARPGTPFNSPLHF
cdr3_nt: TGTGCCGCACGCCCGGGGACTCCTTTTAATTCACCCCTCCACTTT

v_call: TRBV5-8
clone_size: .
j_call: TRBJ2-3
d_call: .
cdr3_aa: CASNPGLQRKRTDTQYF
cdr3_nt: TGTGCCAGCAACCCTGGCCTCCAGCGGAAACGCACAGATACGCAGTATTTT

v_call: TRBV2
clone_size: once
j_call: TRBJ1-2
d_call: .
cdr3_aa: CASSVRGGYGYTF
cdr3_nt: TGTGCCAGCAGTGTCCGGGGAGGGTATGGCTACACCTTC

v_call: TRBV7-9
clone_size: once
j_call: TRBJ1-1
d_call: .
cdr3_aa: CASSLGPTEAFF
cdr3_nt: TGTGCCAGCAGCTTAGGGCCCACTGAAGCTTTCTTT

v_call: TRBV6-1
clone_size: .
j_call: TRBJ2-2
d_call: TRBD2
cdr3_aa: CASSGPGLLAGELFF
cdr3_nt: TGTGCCAGCAGTGGGCCGGGACTACTAGCCGGGGAGCTGTTTTTT

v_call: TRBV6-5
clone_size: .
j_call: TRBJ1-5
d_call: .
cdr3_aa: CASSETGGWGQPQHF
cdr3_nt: TGTGCCAGCAGCGAAACCGGAGGGTGGGGTCAGCCCCAGCATTTT

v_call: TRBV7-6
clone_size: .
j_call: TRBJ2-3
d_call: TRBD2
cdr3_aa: CASTFRWEGTQDTQYF
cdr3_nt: TGTGCCAGCACCTTTCGATGGGAGGGTACCCAAGATACGCAGTATTTT

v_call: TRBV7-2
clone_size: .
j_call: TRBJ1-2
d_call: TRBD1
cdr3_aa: CASSPGTGVRLYGYTF
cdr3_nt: TGTGCCAGCAGTCCCGGGACAGGGGTGCGCCTTTATGGCTACACCTTC

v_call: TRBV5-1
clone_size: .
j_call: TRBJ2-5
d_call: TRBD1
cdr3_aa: CASSPPLPGQGETQYF
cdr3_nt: TGCGCCAGCAGCCCCCCGCTACCGGGACAGGGGGAGACCCAGTACTTC

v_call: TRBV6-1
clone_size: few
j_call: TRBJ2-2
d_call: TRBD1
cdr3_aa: CASSPTGGGTGELFF
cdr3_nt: TGTGCCAGCAGTCCGACAGGGGGAGGCACCGGGGAGCTGTTTTTT

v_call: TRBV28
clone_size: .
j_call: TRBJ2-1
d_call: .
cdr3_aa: CASSLSGGSGEQFF
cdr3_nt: TGTGCCAGCAGTTTATCGGGGGGCAGCGGTGAGCAGTTCTTC

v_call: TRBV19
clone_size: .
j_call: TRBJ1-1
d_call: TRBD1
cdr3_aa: CASTLGTGVGAEAFF
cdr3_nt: TGTGCCAGTACCCTGGGGACAGGGGTCGGAGCTGAAGCTTTCTTT

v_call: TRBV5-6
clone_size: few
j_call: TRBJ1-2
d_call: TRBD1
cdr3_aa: CASSPRDRGTYGYTF
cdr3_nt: TGTGCCAGCAGCCCCCGGGACAGGGGGACCTATGGCTACACCTTC